The clone carrying this T cell receptor (beta chain) was recorded at least ten times. CDR3 length equals 11 residues. CDR1 is MNHEY and CDR2 is SVGAGI in the germline V gene. The germline V and J ends were trimmed by 5 bases and 4 bases, with 3 bases remaining between them. This sample stems from a study of T cell responses to AZD1222 COVID-19 vaccine. The data were produced by immunoSEQ multiplex PCR, yet TCRdb's version contains in-frame clones alone and is incomplete. The table includes 150,000 to 160,000 clones, about 85% detected once. This specimen consisted of peripheral blood, obtained after recovery from COVID-19. The V call is TRBV6-5, the J call TRBJ1-3; the D is unclear. The receptor was isolated from an adult who had recovered from COVID-19. Written as DNA, the CDR3 is TGTGCCAGCAGTACGGGAAACACCATATATTTT. Encoded protein: CASSTGNTIYF.